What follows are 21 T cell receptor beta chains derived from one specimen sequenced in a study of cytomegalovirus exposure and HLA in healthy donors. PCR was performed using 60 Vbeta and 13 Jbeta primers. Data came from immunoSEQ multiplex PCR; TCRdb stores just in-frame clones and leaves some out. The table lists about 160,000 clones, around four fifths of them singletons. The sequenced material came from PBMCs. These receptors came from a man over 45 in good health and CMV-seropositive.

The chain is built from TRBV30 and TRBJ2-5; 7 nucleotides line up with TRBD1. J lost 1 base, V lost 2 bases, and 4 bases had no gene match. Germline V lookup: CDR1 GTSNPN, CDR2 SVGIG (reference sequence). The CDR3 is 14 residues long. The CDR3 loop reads CAWSTGTAQETQYF. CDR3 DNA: TGTGCCTGGAGTACGGGGACAGCCCAAGAGACCCAGTACTTC.

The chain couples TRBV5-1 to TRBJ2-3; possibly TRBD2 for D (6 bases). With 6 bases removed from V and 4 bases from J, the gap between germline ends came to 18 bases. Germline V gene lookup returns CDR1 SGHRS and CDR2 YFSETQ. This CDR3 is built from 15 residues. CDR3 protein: CASKDTGGSSDTQYF. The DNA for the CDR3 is TGCGCCAGCAAGGACACCGGGGGTAGTTCAGATACGCAGTATTTT.

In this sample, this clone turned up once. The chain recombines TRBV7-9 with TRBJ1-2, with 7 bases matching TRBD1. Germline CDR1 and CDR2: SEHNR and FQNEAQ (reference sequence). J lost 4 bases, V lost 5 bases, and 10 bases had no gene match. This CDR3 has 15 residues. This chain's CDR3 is CASSRTDRLAYGYTF. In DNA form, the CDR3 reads TGTGCCAGCAGCCGAACGGACAGGCTCGCCTATGGCTACACCTTC.

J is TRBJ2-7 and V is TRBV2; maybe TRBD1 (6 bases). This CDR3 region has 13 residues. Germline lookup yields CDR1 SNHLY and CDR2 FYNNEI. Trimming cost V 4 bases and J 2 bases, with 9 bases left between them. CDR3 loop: CASSGGQTYEQYF. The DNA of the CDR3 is TGTGCCAGCAGTGGGGGGCAGACCTACGAGCAGTACTTC.

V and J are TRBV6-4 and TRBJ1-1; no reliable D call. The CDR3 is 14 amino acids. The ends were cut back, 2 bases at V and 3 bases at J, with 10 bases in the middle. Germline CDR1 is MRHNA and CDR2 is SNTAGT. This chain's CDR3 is CASSDGERYTEAFF. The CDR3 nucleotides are TGTGCCAGCAGTGACGGGGAGAGGTACACTGAAGCTTTCTTT.

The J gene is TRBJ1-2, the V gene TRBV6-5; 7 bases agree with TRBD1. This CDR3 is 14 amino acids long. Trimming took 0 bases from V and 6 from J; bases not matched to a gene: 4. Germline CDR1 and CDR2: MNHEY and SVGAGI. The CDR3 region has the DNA TGTGCCAGCAGTTACTCCACAGGGGCTGATGGCTACACCTTC. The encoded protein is CASSYSTGADGYTF.

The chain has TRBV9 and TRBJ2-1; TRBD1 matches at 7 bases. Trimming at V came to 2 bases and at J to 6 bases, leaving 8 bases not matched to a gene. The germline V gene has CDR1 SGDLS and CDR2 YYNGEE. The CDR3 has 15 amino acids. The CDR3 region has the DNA TGTGCCAGCAGCGTCCGGGACAGCTACTTCAATGAGCAGTTCTTC. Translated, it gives CASSVRDSYFNEQFF. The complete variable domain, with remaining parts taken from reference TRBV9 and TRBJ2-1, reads DSGVTQTPKHLITATGQRVTLRCSPRSGDLSVYWYQQSLDQGLQFLIQYYNGEERAKGNILERFSAQQFPDLHSELNLSSLELGDSALYFCASSVRDSYFNEQFFGPGTRLTVL.

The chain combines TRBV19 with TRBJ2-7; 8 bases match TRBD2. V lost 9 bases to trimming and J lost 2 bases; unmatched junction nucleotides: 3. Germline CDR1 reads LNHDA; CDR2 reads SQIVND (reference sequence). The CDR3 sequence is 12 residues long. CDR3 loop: CASGLAPYEQYF. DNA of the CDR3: TGTGCCAGCGGACTAGCTCCCTACGAGCAGTACTTC.

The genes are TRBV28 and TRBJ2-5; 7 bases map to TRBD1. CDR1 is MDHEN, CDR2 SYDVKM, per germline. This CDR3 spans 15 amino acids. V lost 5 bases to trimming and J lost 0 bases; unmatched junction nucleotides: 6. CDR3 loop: CASSIPTGNQETQYF. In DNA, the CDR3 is TGTGCCAGCAGTATCCCGACAGGGAACCAAGAGACCCAGTACTTC.

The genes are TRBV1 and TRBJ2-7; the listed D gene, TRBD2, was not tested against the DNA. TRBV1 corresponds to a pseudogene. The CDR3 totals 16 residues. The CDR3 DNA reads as TGCACCAGCAGCCAAGTTCGGGGGGACTACCTCTACGAGCAGTACTTC. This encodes CTSSQVRGDYLYEQYF.

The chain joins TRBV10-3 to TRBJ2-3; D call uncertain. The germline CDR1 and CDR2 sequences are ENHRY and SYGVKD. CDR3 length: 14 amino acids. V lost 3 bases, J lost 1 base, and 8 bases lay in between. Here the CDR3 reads CAISDTSGTDTQYF. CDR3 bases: TGTGCCATCAGTGACACTTCTGGCACAGATACGCAGTATTTT.

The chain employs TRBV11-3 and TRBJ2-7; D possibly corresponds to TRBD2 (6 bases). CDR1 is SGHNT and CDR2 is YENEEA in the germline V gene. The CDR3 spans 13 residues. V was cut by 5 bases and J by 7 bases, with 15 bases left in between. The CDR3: CASSRTAGREQYF. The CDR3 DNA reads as TGTGCCAGCAGCCGAACCGCAGGGAGGGAGCAGTACTTC.

The CDR3 region has the DNA TGTGCCACCAGAGCAGGGCAAGGGTTCTCAGATACGCAGTATTTT. As protein: CATRAGQGFSDTQYF. This chain links TRBV15 with TRBJ2-3, with D perhaps matching TRBD1 (5 bases). V shed 6 bases and J shed 4 bases, with 17 bases lying between them. The V gene's germline CDR1 is LNHNV and CDR2 YYDKDF (reference sequence). The CDR3 length is 15 residues.

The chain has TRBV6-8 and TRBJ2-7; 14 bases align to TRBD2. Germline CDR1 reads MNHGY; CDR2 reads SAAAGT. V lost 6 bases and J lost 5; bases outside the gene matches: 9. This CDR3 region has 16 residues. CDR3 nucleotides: TGTGCCAGCAGGAGACTAGCGGGAGGGCGGGTGGACGAGCAGTACTTC. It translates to CASRRLAGGRVDEQYF.

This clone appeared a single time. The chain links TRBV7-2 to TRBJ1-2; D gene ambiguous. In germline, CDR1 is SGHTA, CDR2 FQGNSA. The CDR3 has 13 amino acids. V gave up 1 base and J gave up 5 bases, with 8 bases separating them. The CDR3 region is CASSLDAVYGYTF. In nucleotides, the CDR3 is TGTGCCAGCAGCTTAGATGCGGTGTATGGCTACACCTTC.

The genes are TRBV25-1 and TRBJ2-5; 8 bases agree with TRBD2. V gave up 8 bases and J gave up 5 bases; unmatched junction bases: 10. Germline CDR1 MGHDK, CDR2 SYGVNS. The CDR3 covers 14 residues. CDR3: CASSGVAGSETQYF. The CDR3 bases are TGTGCCAGCTCAGGGGTAGCGGGAAGTGAGACCCAGTACTTC.

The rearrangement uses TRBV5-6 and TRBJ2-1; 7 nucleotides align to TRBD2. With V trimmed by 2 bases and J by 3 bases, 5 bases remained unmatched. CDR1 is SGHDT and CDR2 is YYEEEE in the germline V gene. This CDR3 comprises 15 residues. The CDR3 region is CASSFWREFYNEQFF. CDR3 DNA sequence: TGTGCCAGCAGCTTTTGGCGGGAGTTCTACAATGAGCAGTTCTTC.

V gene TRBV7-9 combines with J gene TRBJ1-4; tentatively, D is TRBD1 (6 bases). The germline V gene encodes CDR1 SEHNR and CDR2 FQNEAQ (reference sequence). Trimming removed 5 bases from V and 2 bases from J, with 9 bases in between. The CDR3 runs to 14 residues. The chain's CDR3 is CASSGTGTNEKLFF. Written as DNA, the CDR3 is TGTGCCAGCAGCGGTACAGGGACTAATGAAAAACTGTTTTTT.

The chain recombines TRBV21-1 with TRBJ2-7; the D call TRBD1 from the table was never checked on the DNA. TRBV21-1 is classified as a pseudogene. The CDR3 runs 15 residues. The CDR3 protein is CASRKAGQGMGEQYF. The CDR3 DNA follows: TGTGCCAGCAGAAAAGCGGGACAGGGGATGGGGGAGCAGTACTTC.

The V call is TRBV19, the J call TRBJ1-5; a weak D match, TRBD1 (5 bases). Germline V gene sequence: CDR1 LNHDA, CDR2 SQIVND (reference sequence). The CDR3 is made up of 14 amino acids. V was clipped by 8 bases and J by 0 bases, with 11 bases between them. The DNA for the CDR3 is TGTGCCAGTCAACAGGTACTTAGCAATCAGCCCCAGCATTTT. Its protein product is CASQQVLSNQPQHF. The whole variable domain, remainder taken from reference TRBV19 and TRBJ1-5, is DGGITQSPKYLFRKEGQNVTLSCEQNLNHDAMYWYRQDPGQGLRLIYYSQIVNDFQKGDIAEGYSVSREKKESFPLTVTSAQKNPTAFYLCASQQVLSNQPQHFGDGTRLSIL.

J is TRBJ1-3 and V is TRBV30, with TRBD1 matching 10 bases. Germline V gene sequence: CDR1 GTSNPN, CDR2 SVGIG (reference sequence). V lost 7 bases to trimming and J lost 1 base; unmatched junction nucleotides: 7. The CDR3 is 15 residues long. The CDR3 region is CALYRDRGSGNTIYF. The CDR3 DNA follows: TGTGCCTTGTACCGGGACAGGGGATCTGGAAACACCATATATTTT.